The next 19 T cell receptor beta chains were all read from a single sample in a study of T cell repertoires in aging, cancer and after chemotherapy. A mixed TRB-A/B primer pool amplified rearranged TRB by multiplex touch-down PCR. MiXCR was run by TCRdb on the multiplex PCR reads, yielding one entry per CDR3 protein. Among about 1,900 distinct CDR3 sequences listed, 25% to 30% were seen once. Amplification of TCR beta used genomic DNA extracted from peripheral blood. The sequenced sample consisted of blood. Receptor source: a human donor with a solid tumor.

The chain employs TRBV5-5 and TRBJ1-6; D unresolved. Germline V gene data show CDR1 as SGHKS and CDR2 as YYEKEE (reference sequence). The CDR3 runs 14 residues. Trimming pared 2 bases from V and 14 bases from J, leaving 17 bases between. Written as DNA, the CDR3 is TGTGCCAGCAGCTTAGATCCCGGAGGCAGCGCCCTCCACTTT. This sequence encodes CASSLDPGGSALHF.

This clonotype was seen only a few times. The gene calls are TRBV18 and TRBJ2-1, with TRBD2 matching 13 bases. Trimming removed 6 bases from V and 10 bases from J; junction bases left unmatched: 9. CDR3 size: 15 residues. Looked up from germline, CDR1 is KGHSH and CDR2 is LQKENI. CDR3 bases: TGTGCCAGCTCGCTGGGACTAGCGGGATTAGGGGAGCAGTTCTTC. Translation: CASSLGLAGLGEQFF. Complete variable domain (other parts from reference TRBV18 and TRBJ2-1): NAGVMQNPRHLVRRRGQEARLRCSPMKGHSHVYWYRQLPEEGLKFMVYLQKENIIDESGMPKERFSAEFPKEGPSILRIQQVVRGDSAAYFCASSLGLAGLGEQFFGPGTRLTVL.

The chain carries TRBV18 and TRBJ1-1, with a possible D match to TRBD1 (5 bases). The CDR3 totals 14 residues. Germline V CDR1 and CDR2: KGHSH, LQKENI. Trimming removed 4 bases at V and 4 bases at J, with 13 bases between. CDR3 DNA sequence: TGTGCCAGCTCACTGGGGGGAACAGTCACTGAAGCTTTCTTT. Protein sequence: CASSLGGTVTEAFF.

By sample fraction, this clonotype is medium-sized. The genes are TRBV12-3 or TRBV12-4 and TRBJ2-5; weak D call: TRBD2 (6 bases). The CDR3 runs 13 residues. V shed 5 bases and J shed 4 bases, with 11 bases lying between them. The CDR3 region is CASSAPEGETQYF. In DNA form, the CDR3 reads TGTGCCAGCAGTGCACCGGAGGGAGAGACCCAGTACTTC.

This clonotype came up a few times. The chain is built from TRBV20-1 and TRBJ1-4; D gene ambiguous. CDR1 DFQATT and CDR2 SNEGSKA come from the germline V gene (reference sequence). The V and J ends lost 6 bases and 7 bases respectively, with 15 bases between them. This CDR3 has 13 residues. Here the CDR3 reads CSAKYQGREKLFF. The CDR3 coding sequence is TGCAGTGCGAAGTACCAAGGCCGTGAAAAACTGTTTTTT.

This clonotype has only a few counts. V gene TRBV5-1 combines with J gene TRBJ2-2; TRBD2 aligns across 7 bases. The trim removed 6 bases at V and 1 base at J, leaving 6 bases unmatched. Germline loops: CDR1 SGHRS, CDR2 YFSETQ. The CDR3 extends over 15 amino acids. The CDR3 bases are TGCGCCAGCAACCGGGACTACATGAACACCGGGGAGCTGTTTTTT. Its protein product is CASNRDYMNTGELFF.

The sample holds a few counts of this clonotype. The gene calls are TRBV20-1 and TRBJ1-4; 9 positions agree with TRBD1. The V gene end was trimmed by 6 bases and the J gene end by 8 bases; junction bases not matched to a gene: 4. The V gene's germline CDR1 is DFQATT and CDR2 SNEGSKA (reference sequence). This CDR3 is built from 12 residues. CDR3: CSARQGDEKLFF. The CDR3 nucleotides read TGCAGTGCCAGACAGGGGGACGAAAAACTGTTTTTT.

This clonotype is large. The chain combines TRBV29-1 with TRBJ1-4, with D perhaps TRBD1 (6 bases). This CDR3 has 14 amino acids. Germline assignment: CDR1 SQVTM and CDR2 ANQGSEA. Trimming pared 5 bases from V and 7 bases from J, leaving 17 bases between. The CDR3 DNA reads TGCAGCGTTAGACTCAGGGGCCTTGGTGAAAAACTGTTTTTT. Its protein product is CSVRLRGLGEKLFF. Full variable domain (outside the CDR3, taken from reference TRBV29-1 and TRBJ1-4): SAVISQKPSRDICQRGTSLTIQCQVDSQVTMMFWYRQQPGQSLTLIATANQGSEATYESGFVIDKFPISRPNLTFSTLTVSNMSPEDSSIYLCSVRLRGLGEKLFFGSGTQLSVL.

Relative to its sample, this clonotype is medium-sized. This sequence joins TRBV19 and TRBJ1-5; D not resolved. Germline lookup yields CDR1 LNHDA and CDR2 SQIVND (reference sequence). This CDR3 contains 13 residues. Trimming removed 5 bases from V and 2 bases from J, with 7 bases in between. CDR3 nucleotide sequence: TGTGCCAGTAGTTCACTGGGCAATCAGCCCCAGCATTTT. Its translation: CASSSLGNQPQHF. Full variable domain (rest looked up from reference TRBV19 and TRBJ1-5): DGGITQSPKYLFRKEGQNVTLSCEQNLNHDAMYWYRQDPGQGLRLIYYSQIVNDFQKGDIAEGYSVSREKKESFPLTVTSAQKNPTAFYLCASSSLGNQPQHFGDGTRLSIL.

The gene calls are TRBV6-6 and TRBJ1-3, with 8 bases identical to TRBD1. Germline V gene data show CDR1 as MNHNY and CDR2 as SVGAGI (reference sequence). The CDR3 consists of 15 residues. J was trimmed by 0 bases and V by 5 bases; bases with no gene match: 3. The CDR3 region is CASSARGLSGNTIYF. Here the CDR3 DNA reads TGTGCCAGCAGTGCCAGGGGGCTCTCTGGAAACACCATATATTTT.

This clonotype was seen a few times. The rearrangement joins TRBV12-3 or TRBV12-4 to TRBJ2-5; no definite D call. The CDR3 sequence is 12 residues long. The ends were cut back, 8 bases at V and 6 bases at J, with 13 bases in the middle. CDR3 DNA sequence: TGTGCCAGCGCACGTCAGAGCCAGACCCAGTACTTC. Its translation is CASARQSQTQYF.

Comment on this clonotype: A much larger clonotype is one base distant, so this may be a read error. The J gene is TRBJ2-7, the V gene TRBV6-5, with D unresolved. CDR1 MNHEY and CDR2 SVGAGI come from the germline V gene. The CDR3 sequence is 14 residues long. The CDR3: CACSRSVPPYEQYF. In DNA form, the CDR3 reads TGTGCCTGCAGCCGATCAGTACCGCCCTACGAGCAGTACTTC.

A note on this clonotype: Sequence at one end of the junction differs from germline and may be a read error. The chain carries TRBV20-1 and TRBJ2-1, with 7 bases that match TRBD2. This CDR3 is 15 amino acids long. Germline V lookup: CDR1 DFQATT, CDR2 SNEGSKA (reference sequence). DNA for the CDR3: TGCAGTGCTAGAGATGTTAGACTAGCCAACAATAAGCAGTTCTTC. Protein sequence: CSARDVRLANNKQFF.

This clonotype rates as medium-sized. The chain is built from TRBV29-1 and TRBJ2-7; weak D call: TRBD2 (6 bases). Trimming took off 7 bases at V and 6 bases at J, with 16 bases between the two ends. This CDR3 is built from 12 residues. Germline lookup yields CDR1 SQVTM and CDR2 ANQGSEA. The DNA for the CDR3 is TGCAGCGCCCGGGACTCGGTCCCCGAGCAGTACTTC. It specifies CSARDSVPEQYF.

The V gene is TRBV5-3, the J gene TRBJ2-7; D is possibly TRBD2 (6 bases). TRBV5-3 is filed as an ORF, its function uncertain. The CDR3 extends over 13 amino acids. V lost 3 bases and J 5 bases, leaving 12 bases between the germline ends. The CDR3 nucleotides are TGTGCCAGAAGCTGCGGGGATCCACACGAGCAGTACTTC. Protein: CARSCGDPHEQYF.

This clonotype is medium-sized in the sample. The rearrangement links TRBV5-6 to TRBJ2-5; D gene unclear. Germline lookup yields CDR1 SGHDT and CDR2 YYEEEE. V lost 1 base, J lost 0 bases, and 1 base lay in between. The CDR3 sequence is 12 residues long. The CDR3 nucleotides are TGTGCCAGCAGCTTGAACCAAGAGACCCAGTACTTC. Protein product: CASSLNQETQYF.

In its sample, this clonotype was seen a few times. The V call is TRBV24-1, the J call TRBJ2-1, with TRBD2 matching 12 bases. Losses at the gene ends were 3 bases for V and 5 bases for J; bases not matched to a gene: 4. Germline V gene lookup returns CDR1 KGHDR and CDR2 SFDVKD. The length of the CDR3 is 16 residues. The CDR3 DNA reads as TGTGCCACCAGTGATCCCCGACTAGCGGGAGACAATGAGCAGTTCTTC. Translated: CATSDPRLAGDNEQFF.

By share, this clonotype ranks as medium-sized. J is TRBJ2-1 and V is TRBV19; D may correspond to TRBD1 or TRBD2 (5 bases each). The germline V gene has CDR1 LNHDA and CDR2 SQIVND (reference sequence). Trimming pared 7 bases from V and 6 bases from J, leaving 28 bases between. The length of the CDR3 is 18 residues. CDR3 in amino acids: CASTSPRGRRRKPNEQFF. CDR3 coding DNA: TGTGCCAGTACCAGCCCTCGGGGACGCCGAAGAAAGCCCAATGAGCAGTTCTTC.

This clonotype was observed a handful of times. CDR3 protein: CASSPGQGIYGYTF. In DNA form, the CDR3 reads TGTGCCAGCAGCCCAGGACAGGGGATATATGGCTACACCTTC. The gene calls are TRBV6-5 and TRBJ1-2; 9 nucleotides align to TRBD1. The CDR3 consists of 14 residues. Per the germline V gene, CDR1 is MNHEY and CDR2 is SVGAGI. V trimming: 6 bases; J trimming: 5 bases; junction bases outside the gene matches: 7.